Following are 14 T cell receptor beta chains from one sample sequenced in a study of patients and donors after allogeneic stem cell transplantation (dated by TCRdb to the early 2020s). Libraries were constructed by RT-PCR. The run used a NextSeq 550. TCRdb trimmed public reads at Q25 via fastp, called clones via MiXCR and kept in-frame beta chains. Identical CDR3 protein sequences are pooled into one entry, listed with their most common genes and DNA. The sample yields hundreds of thousands of distinct CDR3 sequences; roughly 16% were counted once. 6.5% to 7.5% of the sample is taken by the ten largest. The sequenced sample was blood, either unsorted or a sorted T cell fraction (not recorded which). The receptor set was obtained from a human donor who was either an allogeneic HSCT recipient or a stem cell or donor lymphocyte infusion donor (not recorded which). It is not recorded whose cells these are; they may come from a transplant donor.

With respect to this clonotype: This may be a read error: a much more frequent sequence differs by one nucleotide. J is TRBJ2-2 and V is TRBV5-1; 13 bases map to TRBD2. The CDR3 spans 15 residues. Germline V gene data show CDR1 as SGHRS and CDR2 as YFSETQ. V lost 4 bases and J lost 4; bases outside the gene matches: 1. The CDR3 protein is CASSRTSGGTGELFF. The CDR3 nucleotides are TGCGCCAGCAGCCGGACTAGCGGGGGCACCGGGGAGCTGTTTTTT.

This clonotype has ten or more counts. The rearrangement joins TRBV29-1 to TRBJ2-7; D may be TRBD1 or TRBD2 (6 bases each). V gave up 7 bases and J gave up 4 bases, with 14 bases separating them. Germline V lookup: CDR1 SQVTM, CDR2 ANQGSEA. The CDR3 has 12 amino acids. In nucleotides, the CDR3 is TGCAGCGCTCGTACAGGGAGGTACGAGCAGTACTTC. This encodes CSARTGRYEQYF.

This clonotype came up a few times. The chain combines TRBV29-1 with TRBJ2-3; maybe TRBD1 (6 bases). Germline values: CDR1 SQVTM, CDR2 ANQGSEA. CDR3 size: 14 residues. V was clipped by 3 bases and J by 6 bases, with 16 bases between them. DNA of the CDR3: TGCAGCGTTGAGTATGGGACAACCCGTGATACGCAGTATTTT. Protein sequence: CSVEYGTTRDTQYF.

There are a few counts of this clonotype. The chain carries TRBV2 and TRBJ2-7; 8 bases agree with TRBD2. This CDR3 comprises 14 residues. Germline V gene lookup returns CDR1 SNHLY and CDR2 FYNNEI. V gave up 6 bases and J gave up 4 bases; unmatched junction bases: 8. CDR3: CASRAGTSVYEQYF. In DNA, the CDR3 is TGTGCCAGCAGGGCCGGGACTAGTGTTTACGAGCAGTACTTC.

This clonotype was seen only a few times. The chain employs TRBV7-7 and TRBJ1-1; no reliable D call. The length of the CDR3 is 12 residues. Germline CDR1 SSHAT, CDR2 FNYEAQ (reference sequence). CDR3 bases: TGTGCTAGCCCTAACCAGCTCTATGAAGCTTTCTTT. Translation gives CASPNQLYEAFF.

This clonotype was observed a handful of times. The junction shows a germline mismatch at one end, possibly a read error. This rearrangement joins TRBV5-1 to TRBJ2-5; weak D call: TRBD2 (6 bases). CDR1 and CDR2 from the germline V gene are SGHRS and YFSETQ. CDR3 size: 13 residues. CDR3 DNA: TGTGCCAGCAGCGCGGGACTGCAAGAGACCCAGTACTTC. The encoded protein is CASSAGLQETQYF.

The chain combines TRBV3-1 with TRBJ2-1; the match to TRBD2 covers 12 bases. Trimming took 0 bases from V and 9 from J; bases not matched to a gene: 9. Germline V gene data show CDR1 as LGHDT and CDR2 as YNNKEL (reference sequence). The CDR3 length is 17 residues. The CDR3 sequence is CASSQDKGTSGRSEQFF. CDR3 coding DNA: TGTGCCAGCAGCCAAGATAAGGGAACTAGCGGGAGGTCTGAGCAGTTCTTC.

This clonotype was seen a few times. The J gene is TRBJ1-1, the V gene TRBV24-1; D is ambiguous. Germline V CDR1 and CDR2: KGHDR, SFDVKD. Between the trimmed V and J ends, which lost 1 base and 1 base, there was a span of 3 bases. The CDR3 spans 13 residues. CDR3 in amino acids: CATSDFWNTEAFF. The CDR3 nucleotides are TGTGCCACCAGTGATTTTTGGAACACTGAAGCTTTCTTT.

This clonotype appeared once. This chain joins TRBV2 and TRBJ2-7; no clear D gene. The CDR3 runs to 13 residues. CDR1 and CDR2 from the germline V gene are SNHLY and FYNNEI. Trimming took off 10 bases at V and 2 bases at J, with 15 bases between the two ends. Here the CDR3 DNA reads TGTGCCATCTCAACTCTCATCCCCTACGAGCAGTACTTC. Its translation: CAISTLIPYEQYF. Variable domain in full (rest from reference TRBV2 and TRBJ2-7): EPEVTQTPSHQVTQMGQEVILRCVPISNHLYFYWYRQILGQKVEFLVSFYNNEISEKSEIFDDQFSVERPDGSNFTLKIRSTKLEDSAMYFCAISTLIPYEQYFGPGTRLTVT.

In its sample, this clonotype was seen once. This may stem from a read error, because a much larger clone lies one nucleotide away. The CDR3 spells CRVPTPYINEQFF. The CDR3 DNA is TGCAGAGTTCCGACTCCTTATATTAATGAGCAGTTCTTC. The V gene is TRBV29-1, the J gene TRBJ2-1, with D unresolved. CDR1 and CDR2 from the germline V gene are SQVTM and ANQGSEA. CDR3 length equals 13 residues.

This CDR3 reads CASSSDRGVIQPQHF. The CDR3 coding sequence is TGTGCCAGCAGCTCTGACAGGGGAGTCATCCAGCCCCAGCATTTT. This chain connects TRBV5-4 to TRBJ1-5; 8 nucleotides line up with TRBD1. Germline lookup yields CDR1 SGHNT and CDR2 YYREEE (reference sequence). V was pared by 3 bases and J by 7 bases, with 9 bases of the junction left unmatched. The CDR3 runs to 15 residues.

This clonotype was picked up a small number of times. V and J are TRBV27 and TRBJ1-1; D is uncertain. V was shortened by 8 bases and J by 3 bases, with 13 bases between the two germline ends. In germline, CDR1 is MNHEY, CDR2 SMNVEV (reference sequence). The CDR3 runs 13 residues. CDR3 region: CASGLTSHTEAFF. Here the CDR3 DNA reads TGTGCCAGCGGGCTTACGAGCCACACTGAAGCTTTCTTT.

V is TRBV11-2 and J is TRBJ2-7; 8 nucleotides match TRBD1. The V gene's germline CDR1 is SGHAT and CDR2 FQNNGV. The ends lost 5 bases at V and 9 bases at J; junction bases unmatched: 12. The CDR3 runs 14 residues. This CDR3 reads CASSLNRGNGRQYF. As DNA, the CDR3 is TGTGCCAGCAGCCTGAACAGGGGGAATGGGCGGCAGTACTTC.

The rearrangement joins TRBV7-2 to TRBJ2-2, with TRBD2 identical over 8 bases. Germline assignment: CDR1 SGHTA and CDR2 FQGNSA. V dropped 4 bases and J dropped 5; count of bases not matched to a gene: 9. There are 16 residues in the CDR3. The CDR3 is CASSSPRGGGTGELFF. The CDR3, as DNA: TGTGCCAGCAGCTCACCTCGGGGGGGCGGAACCGGGGAGCTGTTTTTT.